The 28 T cell receptor beta chains presented below share a single source sample, sequenced in a study of blood T cells in healthy people across ages. Sample-barcoded 5' priming and a J-beta primer mix drove a second PCR of about 7 to 11 cycles. TCRdb reprocessed the 5' RACE reads via MiXCR and lists one record per CDR3 protein. This table has some 920,000 distinct CDR3 sequences, around 54% appearing once. Sequencing used blood. The receptor set was obtained from an older woman in good health.

The table lists this clonotype with a few counts. The chain carries TRBV20-1 and TRBJ2-3, with no clear D. CDR1 and CDR2 (germline): DFQATT, SNEGSKA (reference sequence). The V end was cut by 2 bases, the J end by 1 base, with 7 bases between. CDR3 length equals 13 residues. The CDR3 DNA reads as TGCAGTGCTAGACTATCTGGCACAGATACGCAGTATTTT. This gives the protein CSARLSGTDTQYF.

CDR3 residues: CASSQFIAGVTYEQYF. The CDR3 DNA sequence: TGCGCCAGCAGCCAATTCATAGCGGGAGTAACGTACGAGCAGTACTTC. V is TRBV4-1 and J is TRBJ2-7, with TRBD2 matching 9 bases. The CDR3 contains 16 residues. Germline CDR1 and CDR2: MGHRA and YSYEKL. The junction had 9 bases not matched to a gene; V was cut back by 2 bases and J by 4 bases.

This chain uses TRBV15 with TRBJ2-4, with D uncertain. With 2 bases removed from V and 8 bases from J, the gap between germline ends came to 13 bases. CDR1 is LNHNV and CDR2 is YYDKDF in the germline V gene (reference sequence). This CDR3 has 14 residues. The CDR3 DNA follows: TGTGCCACCAGCAGACTAGGAGTTGGAGACATTCAGTACTTC. Translation: CATSRLGVGDIQYF.

This rearrangement joins TRBV7-6 to TRBJ2-5; perhaps D is TRBD1 or TRBD2 (7 bases each). The J call may be wrong; the DNA end is better matched by TRBJ2-7. The germline gives CDR1 SGHVS, CDR2 FNYEAQ. This CDR3 has 16 residues. CDR3 nucleotide sequence: TGTGCCAGCAGCTCAAAAGGACAGGTCTCGGGAGGCGAGCAGTACTTC. Translating it yields CASSSKGQVSGGEQYF.

The chain couples TRBV6-6 to TRBJ2-5, with 11 bases aligning to TRBD2. The end of the DNA is better explained by TRBJ2-7, so the J call may be wrong. This CDR3 comprises 14 residues. Germline CDR1 MNHNY, CDR2 SVGAGI (reference sequence). The CDR3 here is CASTPTSGSYEQYF. CDR3 bases: TGTGCCAGCACTCCTACTAGCGGGAGCTACGAGCAGTACTTC.

The count of this clonotype is one. The rearrangement links TRBV27 to TRBJ1-2; 8 bases line up with TRBD1. This CDR3 is 13 amino acids long. Germline assignment: CDR1 MNHEY and CDR2 SMNVEV (reference sequence). The junction had 4 bases not matched to a gene; V was cut back by 4 bases and J by 6 bases. CDR3 sequence: CASSSGQGHGYTF. Here the CDR3 DNA reads TGTGCCAGCAGTTCTGGACAGGGACATGGCTACACCTTC.

This chain connects TRBV11-2 to TRBJ2-7; 12 bases fit TRBD2. This CDR3 is built from 17 residues. Germline trimming cut 5 bases from V and 0 bases from J; bases unmatched to any gene: 8. The germline CDR1 and CDR2 sequences are SGHAT and FQNNGV. CDR3 loop: CASSTPRLAGASYEQYF. The CDR3 coding sequence is TGTGCCAGCAGCACTCCTCGACTAGCGGGAGCCTCCTACGAGCAGTACTTC.

The chain couples TRBV25-1 to TRBJ2-7; D unresolved. CDR1 and CDR2 from the germline V gene are MGHDK and SYGVNS. The CDR3 extends over 13 amino acids. V was shortened by 4 bases and J by 0 bases, with 7 bases between the two germline ends. CDR3 bases: TGTGCCAGCAGTGGGCCCAACTCCTACGAGCAGTACTTC. Its protein is CASSGPNSYEQYF.

This clonotype occurred once. DNA for the CDR3: TGTGCCAGCAGCTTATCTGACAGATTTACCGGGGAGCTGTTTTTT. It translates to CASSLSDRFTGELFF. V gene TRBV3-1 combines with J gene TRBJ2-2; weak D call: TRBD1 (5 bases). V dropped 5 bases and J dropped 5 bases, with 15 bases sitting between them. The CDR3 runs 15 residues. Germline assignment: CDR1 LGHDT and CDR2 YNNKEL (reference sequence).

As for this clonotype: Sequence at one end of the junction differs from germline and may be a read error. V gene TRBV5-1 combines with J gene TRBJ2-1, with 11 bases that match TRBD2. In germline, CDR1 is SGHRS, CDR2 YFSETQ. The CDR3 covers 16 residues. This chain's CDR3 is CASSLILAGEFIERFF. The CDR3 nucleotides read TGCGCCAGCAGCCTTATACTAGCGGGAGAGTTCATCGAGCGGTTCTTC. The full variable domain, completed using reference TRBV5-1 and TRBJ2-1, is KAGVTQTPRYLIKTRGQQVTLSCSPISGHRSVSWYQQTPGQGLQFLFEYFSETQRNKGNFPGRFSGRQFSNSRSEMNVSTLELGDSALYLCASSLILAGEFIERFFGPGTRLTVL.

The rearrangement joins TRBV14 to TRBJ2-3; tentative D call: TRBD1 (6 bases). There are 17 residues in the CDR3. Germline CDR1 and CDR2: SGHDN and FVKESK. V was cut by 0 bases and J by 3 bases, with 16 bases left in between. The CDR3 DNA sequence: TGTGCCAGCAGCCAAGACCCCCACAGGGAAGGGACAGATACGCAGTATTTT. It encodes CASSQDPHREGTDTQYF.

The chain links TRBV27 to TRBJ2-4; 8 nucleotides agree with TRBD1. The J call may be wrong; the DNA end is better matched by TRBJ2-5. Per the germline V gene, CDR1 is MNHEY and CDR2 is SMNVEV (reference sequence). This CDR3 region has 16 residues. The CDR3 nucleotides are TGTGCCAGCAGTCCCTCGACAGGGGAATTACAAGAGACCCAGTACTTC. The encoded protein is CASSPSTGELQETQYF.

The rearrangement uses TRBV27 and TRBJ1-2, with a possible D match to TRBD1 (6 bases). Trimming stripped 8 bases from V and 0 bases from J, with 13 bases between. Germline V gene lookup returns CDR1 MNHEY and CDR2 SMNVEV (reference sequence). The length of the CDR3 is 14 residues. The CDR3 DNA reads TGTGCCAGCCGTCCACGACAGGCTAACTATGGCTACACCTTC. Its protein product is CASRPRQANYGYTF.

The genes are TRBV7-9 and TRBJ2-7; D may be TRBD1 (6 bases). The CDR3 has 13 residues. Germline lookup yields CDR1 SEHNR and CDR2 FQNEAQ (reference sequence). Trimming cost V 0 bases and J 5 bases, with 8 bases left between them. CDR3: CASSLANRDEQYF. The CDR3 DNA sequence: TGTGCCAGCAGCTTAGCGAACAGGGACGAGCAGTACTTC. The variable domain in full, with the rest retrieved from reference TRBV7-9 and TRBJ2-7, is DTGVSQNPRHKITKRGQNVTFRCDPISEHNRLYWYRQTLGQGPEFLTYFQNEAQLEKSRLLSDRFSAERPKGSFSTLEIQRTEQGDSAMYLCASSLANRDEQYFGPGTRLTVT.

The rearrangement links TRBV29-1 to TRBJ2-1; TRBD2 is a possible D gene (6 bases). Trimming removed 5 bases from V and 7 bases from J, with 15 bases in between. Germline CDR1 and CDR2: SQVTM and ANQGSEA. The CDR3 runs 13 residues. CDR3 bases: TGCAGCGTTTCGGGGGTACCGCCAAATGAGCAGTTCTTC. This codes for CSVSGVPPNEQFF.

The chain couples TRBV27 to TRBJ2-7; TRBD1 is a possible D gene (6 bases). V was clipped by 5 bases and J by 1 base, with 18 bases between them. CDR3 length equals 16 residues. The germline CDR1 and CDR2 sequences are MNHEY and SMNVEV (reference sequence). This CDR3 reads CASSPSTGVTSYEQYF. The DNA of the CDR3 is TGTGCCAGCAGTCCCTCGACAGGCGTCACATCCTACGAGCAGTACTTC.

The rearrangement uses TRBV6-2 or TRBV6-3 and TRBJ2-7; 11 nucleotides match TRBD1. V shed 5 bases and J 5 bases; nucleotides not matched to a gene: 8. The CDR3 is made up of 15 amino acids. Germline V gene lookup returns CDR1 MNHEY and CDR2 SVGEGT. The CDR3 spells CASSPWTGGTDEQYF. The DNA of the CDR3 is TGTGCCAGCAGTCCCTGGACAGGGGGCACTGACGAGCAGTACTTC.

The chain has TRBV6-6 and TRBJ1-5; unclear D gene. Germline-derived CDR1 and CDR2 are MNHNY and SVGAGI (reference sequence). The ends were cut back, 4 bases at V and 1 base at J, with 8 bases in the middle. CDR3 length: 14 residues. This CDR3 reads CASSWQRSNQPQHF. The CDR3 DNA sequence: TGTGCCAGCAGTTGGCAGCGGAGCAATCAGCCCCAGCATTTT.

This rearrangement joins TRBV14 to TRBJ1-6; tentatively, D is TRBD1 (5 bases). V lost 5 bases and J lost 7, with 15 bases in between. This CDR3 contains 15 residues. Per the germline V gene, CDR1 is SGHDN and CDR2 is FVKESK. The CDR3 region has the DNA TGTGCCAGCAGCGGGAGACAGCGAATCAATTCACCCCTCCACTTT. Residues: CASSGRQRINSPLHF.

The CDR3 sequence is CASSQGTGADYEQYF. DNA of the CDR3: TGTGCCAGCAGCCAAGGGACAGGGGCGGACTACGAGCAGTACTTC. The gene calls are TRBV4-2 and TRBJ2-7; TRBD1 matches at 9 bases. Germline CDR1 is LGHNA and CDR2 is YNFKEQ. V shed 1 base and J 3 bases; nucleotides not matched to a gene: 4. CDR3 length equals 15 residues.

This clonotype was observed a handful of times. The chain recombines TRBV9 with TRBJ1-2; TRBD1 aligns across 8 bases. V was pared by 2 bases and J by 0 bases, with 3 bases of the junction left unmatched. The CDR3 runs 15 residues. Germline assignment: CDR1 SGDLS and CDR2 YYNGEE. The DNA of the CDR3 is TGTGCCAGCAGCGTGCAGGGACAGGCTAACTATGGCTACACCTTC. Its translation: CASSVQGQANYGYTF.

A word on this clonotype: The junction differs from germline at one of its ends, possibly a read error. CDR3 sequence reads: CASSFGSAYEHYF. The CDR3 DNA is TGTGCCAGCAGTTTCGGGAGCGCCTACGAGCACTACTTC. The rearrangement joins TRBV27 to TRBJ2-7, with D perhaps TRBD2 (6 bases). The length of the CDR3 is 13 residues. CDR1 MNHEY and CDR2 SMNVEV come from the germline V gene (reference sequence).

V gene TRBV4-1 combines with J gene TRBJ2-7; D is uncertain. Gene TRBJ2-5 matches the end of the DNA better, so the J call may be wrong. From germline, CDR1 is MGHRA and CDR2 YSYEKL. The CDR3 sequence is 14 residues long. CDR3 sequence reads: CASSPRGWTETQYF. The CDR3 DNA reads as TGCGCCAGCAGCCCGAGAGGTTGGACAGAGACCCAGTACTTC.

The chain couples TRBV5-4 to TRBJ1-6, with D tentatively TRBD1 (5 bases). V lost 4 bases and J lost 6, with 14 bases in between. Germline CDR1 reads SGHNT; CDR2 reads YYREEE (reference sequence). CDR3 length: 15 amino acids. The CDR3 loop is CASSNQGAGNSPLHF. The CDR3 coding sequence is TGTGCCAGCAGCAACCAAGGGGCGGGTAATTCACCCCTCCACTTT.

The chain joins TRBV6-5 to TRBJ1-4; unclear D gene. Germline V gene data show CDR1 as MNHEY and CDR2 as SVGAGI. Trimming took off 6 bases at V and 8 bases at J, with 16 bases between the two ends. The CDR3 contains 14 residues. This CDR3 reads CASRARAVGEKLFF. The CDR3 nucleotides read TGTGCCAGCAGAGCCCGGGCAGTAGGAGAAAAACTGTTTTTT.

This clonotype has just one count. The chain recombines TRBV28 with TRBJ2-1; TRBD2 agrees at 8 bases. The CDR3 runs to 17 residues. With 2 bases clipped from V and 9 bases from J, the junction kept 15 bases outside the gene matches. CDR1 is MDHEN, CDR2 SYDVKM, per germline. The CDR3, as DNA: TGTGCCAGCAGTTTAAAAATTAGCGGGGCTGGAAAGGTTGAGCAGTTCTTC. This encodes CASSLKISGAGKVEQFF.

On this clonotype: A read error may account for a junction end that differs from germline. This chain connects TRBV4-1 to TRBJ2-7; D gene unclear. Judging by the DNA end, TRBJ2-5 fits better; the J call may be wrong. The CDR3 length is 16 residues. Looked up from germline, CDR1 is MGHRA and CDR2 is YSYEKL. CDR3 in DNA: TGCGCCAGCAACCAAGATCGGCTACTCCCCGGGGAGACCCAGTACTTC. It is translated as CASNQDRLLPGETQYF.

This clonotype was detected only a few times. This chain connects TRBV25-1 to TRBJ2-5; D assignment may be TRBD1 or TRBD2 (5 bases each). V was clipped by 1 base and J by 5 bases, with 14 bases between them. The germline CDR1 and CDR2 sequences are MGHDK and SYGVNS. This CDR3 has 15 residues. In DNA form, the CDR3 reads TGTGCCAGCAGTGAATGGGGGTCGGTGAAGGAGACCCAGTACTTC. Translation gives CASSEWGSVKETQYF.